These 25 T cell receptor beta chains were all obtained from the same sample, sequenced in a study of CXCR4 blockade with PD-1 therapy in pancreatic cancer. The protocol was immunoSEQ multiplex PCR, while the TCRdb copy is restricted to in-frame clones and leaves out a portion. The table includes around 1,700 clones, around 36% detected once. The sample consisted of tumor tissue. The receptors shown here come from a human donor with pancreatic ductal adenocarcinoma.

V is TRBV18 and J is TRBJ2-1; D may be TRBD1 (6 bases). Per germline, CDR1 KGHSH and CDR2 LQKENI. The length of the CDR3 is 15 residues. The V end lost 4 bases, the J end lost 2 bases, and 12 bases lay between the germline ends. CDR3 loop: CASSLGTPAYNEQFF. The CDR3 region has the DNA TGTGCCAGCTCACTTGGGACACCGGCCTACAATGAGCAGTTCTTC.

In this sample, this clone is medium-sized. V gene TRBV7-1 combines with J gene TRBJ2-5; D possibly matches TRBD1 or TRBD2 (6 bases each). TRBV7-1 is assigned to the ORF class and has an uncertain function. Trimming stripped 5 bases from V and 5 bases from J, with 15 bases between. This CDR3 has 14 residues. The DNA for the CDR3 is TGTGCCAGCAGCATTTCAGGGGCGGGGGAGACCCAGTACTTC. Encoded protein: CASSISGAGETQYF.

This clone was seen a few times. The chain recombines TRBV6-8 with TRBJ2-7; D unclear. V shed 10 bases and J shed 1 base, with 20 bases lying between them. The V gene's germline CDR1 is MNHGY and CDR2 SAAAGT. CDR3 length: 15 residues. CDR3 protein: CAINGPQSASYEQYF. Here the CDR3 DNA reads TGTGCCATCAATGGACCACAATCCGCGTCCTACGAGCAGTACTTC.

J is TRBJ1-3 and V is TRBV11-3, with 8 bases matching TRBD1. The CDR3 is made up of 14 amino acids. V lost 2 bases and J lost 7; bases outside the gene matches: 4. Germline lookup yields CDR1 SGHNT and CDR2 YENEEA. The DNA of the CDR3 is TGTGCCAGCAGCTTACTGGACAGGGCGAACACCATATATTTT. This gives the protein CASSLLDRANTIYF.

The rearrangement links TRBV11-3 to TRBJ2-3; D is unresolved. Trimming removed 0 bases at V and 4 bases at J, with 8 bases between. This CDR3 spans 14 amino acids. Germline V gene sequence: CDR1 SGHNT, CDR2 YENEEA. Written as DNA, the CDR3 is TGTGCCAGCAGCTTAGACGGGTTCGCAGATACGCAGTATTTT. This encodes CASSLDGFADTQYF.

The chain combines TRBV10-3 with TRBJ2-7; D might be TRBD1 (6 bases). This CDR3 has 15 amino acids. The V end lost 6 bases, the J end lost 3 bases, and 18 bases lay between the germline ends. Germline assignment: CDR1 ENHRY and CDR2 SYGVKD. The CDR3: CAISPQTGTIYEQYF. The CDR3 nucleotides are TGTGCCATCAGCCCCCAGACAGGAACCATCTACGAGCAGTACTTC.

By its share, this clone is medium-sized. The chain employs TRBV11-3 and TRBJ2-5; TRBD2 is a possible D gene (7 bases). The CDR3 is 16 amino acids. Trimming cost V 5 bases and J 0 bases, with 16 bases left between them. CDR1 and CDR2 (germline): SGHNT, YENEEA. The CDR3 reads CASSDRTSGYQETQYF. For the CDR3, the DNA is TGTGCCAGCAGCGACAGGACTAGTGGTTACCAAGAGACCCAGTACTTC. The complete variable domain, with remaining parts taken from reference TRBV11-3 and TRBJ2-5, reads EAGVVQSPRYKIIEKKQPVAFWCNPISGHNTLYWYLQNLGQGPELLIRYENEEAVDDSQLPKDRFSAERLKGVDSTLKIQPAELGDSAVYLCASSDRTSGYQETQYFGPGTRLLVL.

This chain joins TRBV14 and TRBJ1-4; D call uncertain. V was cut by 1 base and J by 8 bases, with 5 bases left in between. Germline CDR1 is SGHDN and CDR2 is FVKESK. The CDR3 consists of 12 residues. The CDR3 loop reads CASSQAGEKLFF. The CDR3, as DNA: TGTGCCAGCAGCCAAGCGGGCGAAAAACTGTTTTTT.

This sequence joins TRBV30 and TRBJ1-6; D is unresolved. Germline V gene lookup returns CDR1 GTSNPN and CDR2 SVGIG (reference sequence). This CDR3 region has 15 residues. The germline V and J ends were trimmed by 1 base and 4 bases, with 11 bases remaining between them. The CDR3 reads CAWSGRTRYNSPLHF. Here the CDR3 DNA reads TGTGCCTGGAGTGGGAGGACCAGGTATAATTCACCCCTCCACTTT.

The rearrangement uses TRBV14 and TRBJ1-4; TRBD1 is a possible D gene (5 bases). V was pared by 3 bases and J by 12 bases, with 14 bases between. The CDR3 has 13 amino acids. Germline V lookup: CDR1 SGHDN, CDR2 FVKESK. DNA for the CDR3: TGTGCCAGCAGCCAGAATTTGGGGGACCAACTGTTTTTT. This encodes CASSQNLGDQLFF.

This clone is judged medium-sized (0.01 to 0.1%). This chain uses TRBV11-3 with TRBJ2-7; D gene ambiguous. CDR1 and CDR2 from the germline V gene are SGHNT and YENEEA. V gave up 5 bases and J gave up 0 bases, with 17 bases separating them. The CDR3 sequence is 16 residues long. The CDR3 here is CASSPEMGRSSYEQYF. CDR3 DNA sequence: TGTGCCAGCAGCCCCGAGATGGGAAGGAGCTCCTACGAGCAGTACTTC. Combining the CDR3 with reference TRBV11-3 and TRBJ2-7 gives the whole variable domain EAGVVQSPRYKIIEKKQPVAFWCNPISGHNTLYWYLQNLGQGPELLIRYENEEAVDDSQLPKDRFSAERLKGVDSTLKIQPAELGDSAVYLCASSPEMGRSSYEQYFGPGTRLTVT.

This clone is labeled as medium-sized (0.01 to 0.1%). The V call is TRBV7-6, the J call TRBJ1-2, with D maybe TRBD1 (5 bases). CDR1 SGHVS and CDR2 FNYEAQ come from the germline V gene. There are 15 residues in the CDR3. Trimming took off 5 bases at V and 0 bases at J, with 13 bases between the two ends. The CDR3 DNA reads TGTGCCAGCAGCGCCTCAGGGAGAGCTAACTATGGCTACACCTTC. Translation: CASSASGRANYGYTF.

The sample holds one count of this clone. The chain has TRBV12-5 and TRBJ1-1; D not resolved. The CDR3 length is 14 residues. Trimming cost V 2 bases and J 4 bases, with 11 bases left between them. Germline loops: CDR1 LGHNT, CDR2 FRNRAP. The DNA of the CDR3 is TGTGCTAGTGGTTTGACCATCATGAGCACTGAAGCTTTCTTT. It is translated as CASGLTIMSTEAFF.

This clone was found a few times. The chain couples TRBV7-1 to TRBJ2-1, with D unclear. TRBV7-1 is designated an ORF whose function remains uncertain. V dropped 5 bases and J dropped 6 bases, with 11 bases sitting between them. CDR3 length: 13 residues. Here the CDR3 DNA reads TGTGCCAGCAGCCGGCCGGGCAGCAATGAGCAGTTCTTC. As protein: CASSRPGSNEQFF.

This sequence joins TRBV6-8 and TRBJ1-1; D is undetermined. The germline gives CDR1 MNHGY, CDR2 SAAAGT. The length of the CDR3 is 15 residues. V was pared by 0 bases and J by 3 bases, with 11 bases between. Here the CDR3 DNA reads TGTGCCAGCAGTTACTCGTCCTCGACGGACACTGAAGCTTTCTTT. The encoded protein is CASSYSSSTDTEAFF.

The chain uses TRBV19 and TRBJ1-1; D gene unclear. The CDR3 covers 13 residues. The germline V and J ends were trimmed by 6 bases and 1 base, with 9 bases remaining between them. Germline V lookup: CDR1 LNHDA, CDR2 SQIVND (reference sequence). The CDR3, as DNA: TGTGCCAGTAGCCCGACATGGAACACTGAAGCTTTCTTT. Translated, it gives CASSPTWNTEAFF. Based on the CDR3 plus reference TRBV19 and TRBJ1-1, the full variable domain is DGGITQSPKYLFRKEGQNVTLSCEQNLNHDAMYWYRQDPGQGLRLIYYSQIVNDFQKGDIAEGYSVSREKKESFPLTVTSAQKNPTAFYLCASSPTWNTEAFFGQGTRLTVV.

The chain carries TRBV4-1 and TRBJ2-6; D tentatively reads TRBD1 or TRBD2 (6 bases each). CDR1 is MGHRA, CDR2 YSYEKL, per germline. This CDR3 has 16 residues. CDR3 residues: CAATGADLSGANVLTF. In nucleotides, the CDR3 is TGCGCGGCAACGGGGGCGGATCTCTCTGGGGCCAACGTCCTGACTTTC.

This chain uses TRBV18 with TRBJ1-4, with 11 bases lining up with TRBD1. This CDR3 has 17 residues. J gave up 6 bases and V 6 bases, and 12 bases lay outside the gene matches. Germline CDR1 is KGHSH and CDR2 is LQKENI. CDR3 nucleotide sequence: TGTGCCAGCTCCCACTCGGGTCTGGGACAGGGGGATGAAAAACTGTTTTTT. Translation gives CASSHSGLGQGDEKLFF.

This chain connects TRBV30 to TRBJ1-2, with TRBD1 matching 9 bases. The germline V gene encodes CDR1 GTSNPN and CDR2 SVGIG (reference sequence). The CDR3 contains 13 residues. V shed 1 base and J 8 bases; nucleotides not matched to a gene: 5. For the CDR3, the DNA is TGTGCCTGGAGTGGGACAGGGGAAAGAGGCTACACCTTC. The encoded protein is CAWSGTGERGYTF.

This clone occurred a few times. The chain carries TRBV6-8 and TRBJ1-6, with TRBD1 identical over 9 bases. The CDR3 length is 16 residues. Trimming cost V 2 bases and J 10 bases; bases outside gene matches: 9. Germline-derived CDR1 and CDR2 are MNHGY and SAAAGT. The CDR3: CASSYGADRGNSPLHF. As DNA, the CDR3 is TGTGCCAGCAGTTACGGGGCGGACAGGGGTAACTCACCCCTCCACTTT.

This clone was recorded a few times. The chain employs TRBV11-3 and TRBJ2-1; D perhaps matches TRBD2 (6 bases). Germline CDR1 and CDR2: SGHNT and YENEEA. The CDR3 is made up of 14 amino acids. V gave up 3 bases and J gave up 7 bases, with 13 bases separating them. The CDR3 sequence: CASSLDGGRNEQFF. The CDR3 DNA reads TGTGCCAGCAGCTTGGACGGAGGGAGAAATGAGCAGTTCTTC.

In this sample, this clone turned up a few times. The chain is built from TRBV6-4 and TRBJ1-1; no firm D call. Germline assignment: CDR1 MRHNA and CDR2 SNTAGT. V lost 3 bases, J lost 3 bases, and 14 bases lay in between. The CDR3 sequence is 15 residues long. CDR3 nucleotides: TGTGCCAGCAGTGAGGCCCCCGCGGCGTACACTGAAGCTTTCTTT. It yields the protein CASSEAPAAYTEAFF.

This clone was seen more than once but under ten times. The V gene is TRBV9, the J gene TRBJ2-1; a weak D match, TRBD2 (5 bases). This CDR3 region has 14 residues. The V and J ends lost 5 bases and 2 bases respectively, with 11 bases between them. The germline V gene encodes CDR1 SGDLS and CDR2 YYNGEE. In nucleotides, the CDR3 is TGTGCCAGCAGTGGAGGTACTACCTACAATGAGCAGTTCTTC. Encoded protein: CASSGGTTYNEQFF.

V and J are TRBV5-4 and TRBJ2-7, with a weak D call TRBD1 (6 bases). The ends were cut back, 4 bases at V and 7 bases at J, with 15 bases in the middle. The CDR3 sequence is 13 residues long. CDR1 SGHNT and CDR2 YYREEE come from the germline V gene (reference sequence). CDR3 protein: CASSPAGVREQYF. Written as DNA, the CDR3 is TGTGCCAGCAGCCCGGCAGGGGTGAGGGAGCAGTACTTC.

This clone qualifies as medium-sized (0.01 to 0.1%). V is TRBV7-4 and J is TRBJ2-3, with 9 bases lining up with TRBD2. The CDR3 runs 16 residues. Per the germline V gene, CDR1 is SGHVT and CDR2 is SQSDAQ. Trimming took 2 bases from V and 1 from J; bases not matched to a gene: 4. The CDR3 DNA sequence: TGTGCCAGCAGCTTAAATAGCGGGAGCGGCACAGATACGCAGTATTTT. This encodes CASSLNSGSGTDTQYF.